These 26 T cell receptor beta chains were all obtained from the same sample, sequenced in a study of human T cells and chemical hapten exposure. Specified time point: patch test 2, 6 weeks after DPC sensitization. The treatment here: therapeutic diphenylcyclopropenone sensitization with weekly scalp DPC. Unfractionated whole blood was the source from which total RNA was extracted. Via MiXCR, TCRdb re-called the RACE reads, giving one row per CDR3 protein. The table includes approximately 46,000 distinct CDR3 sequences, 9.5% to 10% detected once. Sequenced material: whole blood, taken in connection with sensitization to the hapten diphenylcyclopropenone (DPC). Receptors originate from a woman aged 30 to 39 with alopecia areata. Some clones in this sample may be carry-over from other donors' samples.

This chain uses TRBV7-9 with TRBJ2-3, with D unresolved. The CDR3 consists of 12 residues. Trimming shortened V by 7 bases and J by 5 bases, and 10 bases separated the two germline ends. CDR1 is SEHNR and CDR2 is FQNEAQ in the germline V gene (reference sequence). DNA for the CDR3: TGTGCCAGCACCCCGTTGGGAGATACGCAGTATTTT. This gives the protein CASTPLGDTQYF.

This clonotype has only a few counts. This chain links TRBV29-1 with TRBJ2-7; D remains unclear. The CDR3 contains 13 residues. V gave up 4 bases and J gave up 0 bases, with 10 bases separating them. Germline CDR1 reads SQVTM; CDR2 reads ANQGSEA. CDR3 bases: TGCAGCGTTGCCGCCGTTAGCTCCTACGAGCAGTACTTC. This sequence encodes CSVAAVSSYEQYF.

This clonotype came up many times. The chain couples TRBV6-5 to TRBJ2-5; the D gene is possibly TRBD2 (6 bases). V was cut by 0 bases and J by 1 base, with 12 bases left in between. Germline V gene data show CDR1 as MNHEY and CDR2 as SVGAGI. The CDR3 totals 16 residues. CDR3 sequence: CASSYSIGDSQETQYF. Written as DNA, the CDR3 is TGTGCCAGCAGTTACTCGATCGGGGACTCCCAAGAGACCCAGTACTTC.

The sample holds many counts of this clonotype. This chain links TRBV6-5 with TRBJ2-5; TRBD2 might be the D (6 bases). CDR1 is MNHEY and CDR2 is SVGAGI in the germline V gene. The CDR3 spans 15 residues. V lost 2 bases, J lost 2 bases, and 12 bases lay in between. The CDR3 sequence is CASSYPGGGQETQYF. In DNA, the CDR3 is TGTGCCAGCAGTTACCCCGGGGGTGGACAAGAGACCCAGTACTTC.

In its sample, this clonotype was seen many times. CDR3 sequence reads: CASRPYINQPQHF. CDR3 DNA sequence: TGTGCCAGCAGGCCTTATATCAATCAGCCCCAGCATTTT. V gene TRBV6-1 combines with J gene TRBJ1-5, with D unclear. The germline gives CDR1 MNHNS, CDR2 SASEGT. CDR3 length equals 13 residues. Trimming pared 6 bases from V and 3 bases from J, leaving 9 bases between.

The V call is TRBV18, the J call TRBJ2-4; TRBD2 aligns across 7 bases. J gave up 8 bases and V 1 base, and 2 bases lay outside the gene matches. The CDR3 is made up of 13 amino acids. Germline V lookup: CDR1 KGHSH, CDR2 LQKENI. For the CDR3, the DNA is TGTGCCAGCTCACCACGCCGGGAGGACATTCAGTACTTC. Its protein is CASSPRREDIQYF.

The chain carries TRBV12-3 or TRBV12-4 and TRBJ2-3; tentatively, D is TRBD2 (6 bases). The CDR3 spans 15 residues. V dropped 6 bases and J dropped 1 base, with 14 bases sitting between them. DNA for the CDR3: TGTGCCAGCAGGCTAAGCGGGTCTGGCACAGATACGCAGTATTTT. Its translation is CASRLSGSGTDTQYF.

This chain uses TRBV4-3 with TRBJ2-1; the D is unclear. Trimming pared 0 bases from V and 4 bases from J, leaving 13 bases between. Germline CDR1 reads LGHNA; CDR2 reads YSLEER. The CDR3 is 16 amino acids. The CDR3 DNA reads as TGCGCCAGCAGCCAAGACCGTTGGGTAGCATACAATGAGCAGTTCTTC. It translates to CASSQDRWVAYNEQFF.

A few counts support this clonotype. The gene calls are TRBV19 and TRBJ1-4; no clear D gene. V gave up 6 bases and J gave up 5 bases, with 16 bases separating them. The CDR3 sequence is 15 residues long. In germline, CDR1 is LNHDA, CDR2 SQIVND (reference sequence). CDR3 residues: CASSGRTGENEKLFF. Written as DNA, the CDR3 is TGTGCCAGTAGCGGGAGAACCGGGGAAAATGAAAAACTGTTTTTT.

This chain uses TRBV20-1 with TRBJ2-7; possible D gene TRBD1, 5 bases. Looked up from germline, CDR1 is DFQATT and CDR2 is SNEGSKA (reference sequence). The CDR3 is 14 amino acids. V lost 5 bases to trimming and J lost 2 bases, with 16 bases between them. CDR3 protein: CSAPRGSQTYEQYF. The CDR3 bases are TGCAGTGCTCCTAGGGGCAGCCAAACCTACGAGCAGTACTTC.

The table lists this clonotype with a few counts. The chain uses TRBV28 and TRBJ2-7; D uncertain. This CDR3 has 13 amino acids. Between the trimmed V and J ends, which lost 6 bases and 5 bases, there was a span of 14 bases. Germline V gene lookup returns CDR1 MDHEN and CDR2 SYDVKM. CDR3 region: CASRPPWRNEQYF. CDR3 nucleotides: TGTGCCAGCAGGCCCCCCTGGAGAAACGAGCAGTACTTC.

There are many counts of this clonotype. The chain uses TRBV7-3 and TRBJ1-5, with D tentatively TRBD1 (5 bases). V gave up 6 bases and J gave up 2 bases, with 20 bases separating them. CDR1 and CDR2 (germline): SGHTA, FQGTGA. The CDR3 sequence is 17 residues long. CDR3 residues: CASRMGQGEGGNQPQHF. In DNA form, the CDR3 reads TGTGCCAGCAGGATGGGGCAGGGTGAAGGAGGCAATCAGCCCCAGCATTTT.

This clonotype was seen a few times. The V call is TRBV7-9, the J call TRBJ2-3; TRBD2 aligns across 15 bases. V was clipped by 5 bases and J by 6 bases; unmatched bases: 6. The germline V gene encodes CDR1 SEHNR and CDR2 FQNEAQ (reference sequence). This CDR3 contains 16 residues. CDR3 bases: TGTGCCAGCAGCCTGGGACTAGCGGGGGGCCCCGATACGCAGTATTTT. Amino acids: CASSLGLAGGPDTQYF.

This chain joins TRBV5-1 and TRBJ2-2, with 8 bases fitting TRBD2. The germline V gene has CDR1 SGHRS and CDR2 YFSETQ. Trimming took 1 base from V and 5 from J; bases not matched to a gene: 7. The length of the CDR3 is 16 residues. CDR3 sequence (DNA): TGCGCCAGCAGCTTGTTGTTCGGCGGGGGGACCGGGGAGCTGTTTTTT. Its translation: CASSLLFGGGTGELFF.

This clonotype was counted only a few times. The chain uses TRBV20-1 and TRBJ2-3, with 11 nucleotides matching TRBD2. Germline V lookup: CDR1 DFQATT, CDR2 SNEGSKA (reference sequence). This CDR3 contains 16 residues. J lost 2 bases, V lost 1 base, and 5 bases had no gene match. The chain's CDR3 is CSARAGTSGYTDTQYF. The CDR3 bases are TGCAGTGCTAGAGCCGGGACTAGCGGTTACACAGATACGCAGTATTTT.

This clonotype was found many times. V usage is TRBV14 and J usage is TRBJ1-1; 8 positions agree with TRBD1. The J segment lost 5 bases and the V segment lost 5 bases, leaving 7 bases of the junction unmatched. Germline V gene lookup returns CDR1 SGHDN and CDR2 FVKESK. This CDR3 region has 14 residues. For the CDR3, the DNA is TGTGCCAGCAGCTTGGACAGGGTGGCGACTGAAGCTTTCTTT. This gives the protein CASSLDRVATEAFF.

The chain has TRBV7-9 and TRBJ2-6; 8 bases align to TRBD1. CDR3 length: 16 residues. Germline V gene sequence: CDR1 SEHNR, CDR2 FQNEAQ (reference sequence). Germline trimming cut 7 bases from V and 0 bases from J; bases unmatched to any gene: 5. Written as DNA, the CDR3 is TGTGCCAGCAAGGGACAGGTAGACTCTGGGGCCAACGTCCTGACTTTC. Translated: CASKGQVDSGANVLTF.

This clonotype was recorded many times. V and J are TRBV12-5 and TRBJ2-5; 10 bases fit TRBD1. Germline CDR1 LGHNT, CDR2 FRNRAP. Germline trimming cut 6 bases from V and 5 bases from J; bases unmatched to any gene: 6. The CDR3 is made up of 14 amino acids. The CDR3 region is CASGSGTGAETQYF. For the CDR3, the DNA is TGTGCTAGTGGATCCGGGACAGGGGCTGAGACCCAGTACTTC.

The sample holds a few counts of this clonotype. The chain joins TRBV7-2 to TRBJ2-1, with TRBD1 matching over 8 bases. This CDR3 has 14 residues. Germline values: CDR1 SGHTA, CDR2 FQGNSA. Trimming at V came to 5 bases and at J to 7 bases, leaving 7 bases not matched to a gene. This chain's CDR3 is CASSKTGVGNEQFF. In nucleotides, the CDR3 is TGTGCCAGCAGCAAGACAGGGGTAGGAAATGAGCAGTTCTTC.

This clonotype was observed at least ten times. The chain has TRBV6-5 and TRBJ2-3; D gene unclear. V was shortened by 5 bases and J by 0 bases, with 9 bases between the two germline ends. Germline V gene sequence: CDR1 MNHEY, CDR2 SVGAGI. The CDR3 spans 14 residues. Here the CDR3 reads CASSALGSTDTQYF. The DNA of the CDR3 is TGTGCCAGCAGTGCCCTGGGGAGCACAGATACGCAGTATTTT.

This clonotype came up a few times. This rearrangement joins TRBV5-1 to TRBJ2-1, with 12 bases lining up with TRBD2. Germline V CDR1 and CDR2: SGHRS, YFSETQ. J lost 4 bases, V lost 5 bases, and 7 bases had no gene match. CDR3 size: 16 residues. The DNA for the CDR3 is TGCGCCAGCAGTTTATTTACTAGCGGGGGGTACAATGAGCAGTTCTTC. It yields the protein CASSLFTSGGYNEQFF. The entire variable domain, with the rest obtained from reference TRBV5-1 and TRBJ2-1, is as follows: KAGVTQTPRYLIKTRGQQVTLSCSPISGHRSVSWYQQTPGQGLQFLFEYFSETQRNKGNFPGRFSGRQFSNSRSEMNVSTLELGDSALYLCASSLFTSGGYNEQFFGPGTRLTVL.

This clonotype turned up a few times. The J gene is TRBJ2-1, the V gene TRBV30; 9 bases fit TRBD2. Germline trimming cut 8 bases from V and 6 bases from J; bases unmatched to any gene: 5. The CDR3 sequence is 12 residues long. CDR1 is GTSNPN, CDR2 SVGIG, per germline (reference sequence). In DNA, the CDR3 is TGTGCCCGGGAGCGGGGGGCCAATGAGCAGTTCTTC. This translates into CARERGANEQFF.

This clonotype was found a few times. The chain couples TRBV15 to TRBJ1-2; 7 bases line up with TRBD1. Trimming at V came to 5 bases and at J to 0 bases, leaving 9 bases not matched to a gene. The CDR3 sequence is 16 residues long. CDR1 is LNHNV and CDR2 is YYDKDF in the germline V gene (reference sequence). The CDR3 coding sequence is TGTGCCACCAGCCCCAGGGGGAACGCGGCTAACTATGGCTACACCTTC. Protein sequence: CATSPRGNAANYGYTF.

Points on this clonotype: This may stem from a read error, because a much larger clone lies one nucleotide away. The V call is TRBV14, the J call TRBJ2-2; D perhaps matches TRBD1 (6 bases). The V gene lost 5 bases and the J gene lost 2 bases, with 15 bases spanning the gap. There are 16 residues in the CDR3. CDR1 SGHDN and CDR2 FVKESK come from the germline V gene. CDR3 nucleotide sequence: TGTGCCAGCAGCGGCTTGAGACAGGATAACACCGGGGAGCTGTTTTTT. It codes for CASSGLRQDNTGELFF.

CDR3 loop: CASSLLDSGFTDTQYF. The CDR3 region has the DNA TGTGCCAGCAGTCTATTGGATAGCGGTTTCACAGATACGCAGTATTTT. V and J are TRBV28 and TRBJ2-3, with D tentatively TRBD2 (6 bases). This CDR3 has 16 amino acids. Trimming pared 5 bases from V and 2 bases from J, leaving 17 bases between. Germline CDR1 and CDR2: MDHEN and SYDVKM.

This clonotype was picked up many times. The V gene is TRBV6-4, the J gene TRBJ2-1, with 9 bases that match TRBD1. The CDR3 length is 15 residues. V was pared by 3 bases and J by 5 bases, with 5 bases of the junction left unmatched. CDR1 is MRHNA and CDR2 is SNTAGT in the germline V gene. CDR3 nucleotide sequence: TGTGCCAGCAGTGAAGGACAGGGGAGTCACAATGAGCAGTTCTTC. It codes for CASSEGQGSHNEQFF.